The clone carrying this TCR beta chain was recorded a few times. Its specificity is unknown. The data were taken from a study of cytomegalovirus exposure and HLA in healthy donors. The study, taken as a whole, reports: In vitro confirmation showed a few CMV-associated chains to be CMV antigen specific.

PCR employed 60 Vbeta and 13 Jbeta primers. The repertoire was sequenced with immunoSEQ multiplex PCR; TCRdb's copy has only in-frame clones and lacks some. The sample carries 90,000 to 120,000 clones, around 76% recorded once. This CDR3 region has 14 residues. Unmatched junction bases numbered 11, after V lost 8 bases and J lost 5 bases. Germline CDR1 is WSHSY and CDR2 is SAAADI. The TCR comes from a woman aged 45-59 years in good health and CMV-seropositive. The chain carries TRBV10-2 and TRBJ1-2; 7 bases map to TRBD1. The source material was PBMCs. The CDR3 sequence: CASGGTGVGYGYTF. The CDR3, as DNA: TGCGCCAGCGGAGGAACAGGGGTTGGATATGGCTACACCTTC.